This is a list of T cell receptor beta chains from one sample in a study of blood T cell repertoires in COVID-19. Here immunoSEQ multiplex PCR was the method, and the copy in TCRdb shows in-frame clones only, minus some. The sample holds 73,000 or so clones, roughly 83% seen once. Sequencing used peripheral blood. All receptors derive from a woman aged 55-70 years with acute or convalescent COVID-19. Both conserved end residues are part of each CDR3. Each record gives: V gene, D gene, J gene, clone size, CDR3 DNA, CDR3 protein. The D gene is left open where the match is weak. A clone size is listed for some rows: how often the clone was seen (once, few, many), or a class if it is expanded.

TRBV7-8	TRBD1	TRBJ2-4	NA	TGTGCCAGCAGCTCAGGGGGCAAAAACATTCAGTACTTC	CASSSGGKNIQYF
TRBV6-5	NA	TRBJ1-6	once	TGTGCCAGCAGTTACTCGGCAGGGCCGGCACCCCTCCACTTT	CASSYSAGPAPLHF
TRBV11-1	TRBD1	TRBJ1-1	few	TGTGCCAGCAGCCCCGGACAGGGTCAGGGTGAAGCTTTCTTT	CASSPGQGQGEAFF
TRBV10-3	TRBD1	TRBJ1-1	NA	TGTGCCATCAGCCGGACAGGAATGAACACTGAAGCTTTCTTT	CAISRTGMNTEAFF
TRBV6-5	NA	TRBJ1-1	once	TGTGCCAGCAGCCCCGTGAACACTGAAGCTTTCTTT	CASSPVNTEAFF
TRBV27	NA	TRBJ1-5	NA	TGTGCCAGCAGTTTATCGTTGAGTGGGGAGATGGATCAGCCCCAGCATTTT	CASSLSLSGEMDQPQHF
TRBV11-2	TRBD1	TRBJ2-2	NA	TGTGCCAGCAGCTTAGCAACAGGGGGTGCCGGGGAGCTGTTTTTT	CASSLATGGAGELFF
TRBV6-1	NA	TRBJ2-7	few	TGTGCCAGCAGTGAAACATCCTACGAGCAGTACTTC	CASSETSYEQYF
TRBV27	NA	TRBJ1-1	once	TGTGCCAGCATCTGGGCCTGTTGCACTGAAGCTTTCTTT	CASIWACCTEAFF
TRBV2	TRBD1	TRBJ2-3	NA	TGTGCCAGCAGTCCTTCGGACAGGGGACCCACAGATACGCAGTATTTT	CASSPSDRGPTDTQYF
TRBV11-2	TRBD1	TRBJ2-7	NA	TGTGCCAGCAGCACCCTCAGGGGGCTTAGGTCCTACGAGCAGTACTTC	CASSTLRGLRSYEQYF
TRBV9	NA	TRBJ2-3	NA	TGTGCCAGCAGCGTAGCACAGGGAGATACGCAGTATTTT	CASSVAQGDTQYF
TRBV24-1	TRBD1	TRBJ2-2	NA	TGTGCCACCAGTGATTCAACCGGGACAGGGGCTATCACCGGGGAGCTGTTTTTT	CATSDSTGTGAITGELFF
TRBV10-1	TRBD2	TRBJ2-1	few	TGCGCCAGAACGGGGGGGGCTTTCGATGAGCAGTTCTTC	CARTGGAFDEQFF
TRBV4-2	TRBD1	TRBJ1-5	few	TGTGCCAGCAGCCAAGATGGGGCAGGGGGCGGCCAGCCCCAGCATTTT	CASSQDGAGGGQPQHF
TRBV6-2/TRBV6-3	NA	TRBJ1-1	once	TGTGCCAGCAGTACAAAGGCAGGGTGGAGTGAAGCTTTCTTT	CASSTKAGWSEAFF
TRBV2	NA	TRBJ2-7	NA	TGTGCCAGCAGCGCCGACGGGTTTAGGGAGCAGTACTTC	CASSADGFREQYF
TRBV7-8	TRBD1	TRBJ1-1	NA	TGTGCCAGCAGCTCAGGGGGGAACACTGAAGCTTTCTTT	CASSSGGNTEAFF
TRBV18	NA	TRBJ2-1	NA	TGTGCCAGCTCACCCCTAGCGCTTGGGGATGAGCAGTTCTTC	CASSPLALGDEQFF
TRBV11-2	NA	TRBJ1-2	few	TGTGCCAGCAGAGATTACAGGGAGATCTATGGCTACACCTTC	CASRDYREIYGYTF
TRBV11-1	NA	TRBJ1-6	NA	TGTGCCAGCAGCTTAGGAGGGAGCTCCTATAATTCACCCCTCCACTTT	CASSLGGSSYNSPLHF
TRBV19	TRBD1	TRBJ2-5	NA	TGTGCCAGTAGCATACAGGGGGCTAGTGAGACCCAGTACTTC	CASSIQGASETQYF
TRBV19	NA	TRBJ1-4	NA	TGTGCCAGTAGTATAGGATACAGACCTAATGAAAAACTGTTTTTT	CASSIGYRPNEKLFF
TRBV5-5	TRBD1	TRBJ1-1	NA	TGTGCCAGCAGCTTGGCCCCGGGACAGGGGAACACTGAAGCTTTCTTT	CASSLAPGQGNTEAFF
TRBV18	TRBD1	TRBJ1-1	few	TGTGCCAGCTCACCCACAGGGGGCGTCACTGAAGCTTTCTTT	CASSPTGGVTEAFF
TRBV19	NA	TRBJ1-3	NA	TGTGCCACCAAATACCAACAGAACGGTGGAAACACCATATATTTT	CATKYQQNGGNTIYF
TRBV19	NA	TRBJ2-3	NA	TGTGCCAGTAGTAGACTGGAAACCACAGATACGCAGTATTTT	CASSRLETTDTQYF
TRBV5-1	NA	TRBJ1-1	NA	TGCGCCAGCAGCCCGGGGTTAGGGCCCCCGGCATACAACACTGAAGCTTTCTTT	CASSPGLGPPAYNTEAFF
TRBV5-1	NA	TRBJ1-5	NA	TGCGCCAGCAGCTTGGACAGGAATCAGCCCCAGCATTTT	CASSLDRNQPQHF
TRBV6-5	TRBD1	TRBJ1-6	NA	TGTGCCAGCAGCCGGGACAGGTATAATTCACCCCTCCACTTT	CASSRDRYNSPLHF
TRBV19	TRBD1	TRBJ1-2	NA	TGTGCCAGTAGTCGACGTCCCGGGACAGGGGCTTTGACCCACGGCTACACCTTC	CASSRRPGTGALTHGYTF
TRBV10-3	NA	TRBJ1-3	NA	TGTGCCATCAGACCTACCTTGGGACATCCCTCTGGAAACACCATATATTTT	CAIRPTLGHPSGNTIYF
TRBV5-1	NA	TRBJ1-4	NA	TGCGCCAGCAGCTTGGGTACAGGGCTCGCCGCTAATGAAAAACTGTTTTTT	CASSLGTGLAANEKLFF
TRBV6-5	NA	TRBJ1-5	few	TGTGCCAGCAGGGGCGAGGGGGACAATCAGCCCCAGCATTTT	CASRGEGDNQPQHF
TRBV19	NA	TRBJ1-1	NA	TGTGCCAGTAGTATAGTGGTGGACAGCACTGAAGCTTTCTTT	CASSIVVDSTEAFF
TRBV4-2	NA	TRBJ1-6	NA	TGTGCCAGCAGCCAAGAGGGCAGGGTACCAAATTCACCCCTCCACTTT	CASSQEGRVPNSPLHF
TRBV4-1	TRBD1	TRBJ2-6	NA	TGCGCCAGCAGCCAAGATAACCCAGGGACAGCGATCTCTGGGGCCAACGTCCTGACTTTC	CASSQDNPGTAISGANVLTF
TRBV11-2	TRBD1	TRBJ1-4	NA	TGTGCCAGCAGCTTAGTCCCTGGGGACAGGGGAGGCGAAAAACTGTTTTTT	CASSLVPGDRGGEKLFF
TRBV4-1	NA	TRBJ1-2	few	TGCGCCAGCAGCCAAGATAGCAAGGGGTACTATGGCTACACCTTC	CASSQDSKGYYGYTF
TRBV3-1/TRBV3-2	NA	TRBJ1-1	NA	TGTGCCAGCAGCCAAGGGGCGGGAAACACTGAAGCTTTCTTT	CASSQGAGNTEAFF
TRBV15	NA	TRBJ1-2	NA	TGTGCCACCAGTGGGGGGAACTATGGCTACACCTTC	CATSGGNYGYTF
TRBV5-8	NA	TRBJ1-3	NA	TGTGCCAGCAGCTTGGACGAGAGGTCTGGAAACACCATATATTTT	CASSLDERSGNTIYF
TRBV25-1	TRBD1	TRBJ2-3	NA	TGTGCCAGCAGTGAACAGGGGGCAGGGGGCACAGATACGCAGTATTTT	CASSEQGAGGTDTQYF
TRBV5-1	TRBD1	TRBJ1-6	NA	TGCGCCAGCAGCTTGACAGGGGGCTATAATTCACCCCTCCACTTT	CASSLTGGYNSPLHF
TRBV3-1/TRBV3-2	NA	TRBJ1-1	NA	TGTGCCAGCAGCCAAGGGACCCTATCAGGAGGTGAAGCTTTCTTT	CASSQGTLSGGEAFF
TRBV11-2	NA	TRBJ1-4	NA	TGTGCCAGCAGCCCGGGATTGAGGGCTAATGAAAAACTGTTTTTT	CASSPGLRANEKLFF
TRBV12-3/TRBV12-4	NA	TRBJ1-1	NA	TGTGCCAGCAGTTTAGACAGGGTGGCTTTCTTT	CASSLDRVAFF
TRBV3-1/TRBV3-2	NA	TRBJ2-7	NA	TGTGCCAGCAGCCAAGACAGGGACTACGAGCAGTACTTC	CASSQDRDYEQYF
TRBV15	NA	TRBJ2-2	NA	TGTGCCACCAGAAACAGGGTGGACACCGGGGAGCTGTTTTTT	CATRNRVDTGELFF
TRBV19	TRBD2	TRBJ2-3	NA	TGTGCCAGTAGATCCACTAGCGCCGGCACAGATACGCAGTATTTT	CASRSTSAGTDTQYF
TRBV20-1	TRBD2	TRBJ2-5	NA	TGCAGTGCTAGTATCCTAGCGGGGGTAGGGGAGACCCAGTACTTC	CSASILAGVGETQYF
TRBV9	TRBD2	TRBJ2-2	NA	TGTGCCAGCAGCCGTACAGCGGGAGCGAACACCGGGGAGCTGTTTTTT	CASSRTAGANTGELFF
TRBV24-1	TRBD1	TRBJ1-2	NA	TGTGCCACCAGTGATCTACAGGGGGACTATGGCTACACCTTC	CATSDLQGDYGYTF
TRBV11-2	TRBD2	TRBJ2-2	NA	TGTGCCAGCAGCCCAGGAGCTAGCGGGGGGGTCGGGGAGCTGTTTTTT	CASSPGASGGVGELFF
TRBV6-5	TRBD1	TRBJ1-2	NA	TGTGCCAGCAGTTACTCGACAGGGGAAGTTTATGGCTACACCTTC	CASSYSTGEVYGYTF
TRBV5-1	TRBD2	TRBJ2-7	NA	TGCGCCAGCAGCTCCACCGGGACGAGCGGGATCTACGAGCAGTACTTC	CASSSTGTSGIYEQYF
TRBV3-1/TRBV3-2	TRBD1	TRBJ1-5	NA	TGTGCCAGCAGCCAGCACAGGGGACTCAATCAGCCCCAGCATTTT	CASSQHRGLNQPQHF